This is a list of T cell receptor beta chains from one sample in a study of long-term antiretroviral therapy in people with HIV. The protocol was immunoSEQ multiplex PCR, while the TCRdb copy is restricted to in-frame clones and leaves out a portion. This table has around 33,000 clones, 80% to 90% appearing once. The sample here was unsorted PBMCs, taken 0.3 years after starting antiretroviral therapy. The receptor source for this set is a man aged 18 to 30 with HIV. Both conserved end residues are part of each CDR3.

J: TRBJ2-1
V: TRBV7-9
CDR3: CASSSARSSYNEQFF

J: TRBJ2-7
V: TRBV9
CDR3: CASSVEGGGNYEQYF

J: TRBJ2-3
V: TRBV29-1
CDR3: CSVEENGDVNTDTQYF

J: TRBJ2-6
V: TRBV7-6
CDR3: CASSFYWDGSGANVLTF

J: TRBJ1-1
V: TRBV28
CDR3: CASSPTWAEAFF

J: TRBJ2-7
V: TRBV11-2
CDR3: CASSQGASGGIRREQYF

J: TRBJ2-7
V: TRBV7-2
CDR3: CASSSNPGNYEQYF

J: TRBJ2-7
V: TRBV18
CDR3: CASSPQGSYEQYF

J: TRBJ2-2
V: TRBV9
CDR3: CASSPSPRGTGELFF

J: TRBJ2-1
V: TRBV2
CDR3: CASSEYPAGGPNEQFF

J: TRBJ1-4
V: TRBV30
CDR3: CAWEQINEKLFF

J: TRBJ2-2
V: TRBV6-5
CDR3: CASSGIEITGELFF

J: TRBJ2-2
V: TRBV10-1
CDR3: CASGESGGHNTGELFF

J: TRBJ2-2
V: TRBV29-1
CDR3: CSVREGGREDTGELFF

J: TRBJ1-1
V: TRBV9
CDR3: CASKGKRGDTEAFF

J: TRBJ2-1
V: TRBV4-2
CDR3: CASSQDRGGGQFF

J: TRBJ2-5
V: TRBV6-1
CDR3: CASSRLVWEETQYF

J: TRBJ2-5
V: TRBV21-1
CDR3: CASSKEQRQQETQYF

J: TRBJ2-2
V: TRBV30
CDR3: CAWSVSGSTGELFF

J: TRBJ1-2
V: TRBV30
CDR3: CACTVRQPYGYTF

J: TRBJ1-6
V: TRBV27
CDR3: CASRAPGTLFSPLHF

J: TRBJ2-7
V: TRBV5-4
CDR3: CASSPDSHYEQYF

J: TRBJ2-3
V: TRBV30
CDR3: CAWSVEGTATDTQYF

J: TRBJ2-7
V: TRBV28
CDR3: CASSLGALRTGGYF

J: TRBJ2-7
V: TRBV11-2
CDR3: CASSLGETGGREQYF

J: TRBJ2-1
V: TRBV5-1
CDR3: CASSLYLAGGHNEQFF

J: TRBJ2-3
V: TRBV7-8
CDR3: CASSFHRGSTDTQYF

J: TRBJ1-1
V: TRBV4-3
CDR3: CASSQGRSAMDSEAFF

J: TRBJ1-6
V: TRBV6-1
CDR3: CASSEVGGNNSPLHF

J: TRBJ1-4
V: TRBV5-5
CDR3: CASGPPNEKLFF

J: TRBJ2-7
V: TRBV5-1
CDR3: CASSLAHGEQYF

J: TRBJ2-1
V: TRBV19
CDR3: CASSIIGGRGAGAEQFF

J: TRBJ2-7
V: TRBV5-1
CDR3: CASSLGRADDEQYF

J: TRBJ2-2
V: TRBV2
CDR3: CASSDPSVAGELFF

J: TRBJ2-1
V: TRBV7-4
CDR3: CASSSSGGVDEQFF

J: TRBJ1-5
V: TRBV2
CDR3: CASTGQPNSNQPQHF

J: TRBJ1-1
V: TRBV19
CDR3: CASSIGPLNTEAFF

J: TRBJ2-7
V: TRBV18
CDR3: CASSPTGTQPEQYF

J: TRBJ2-6
V: TRBV30
CDR3: CAWSRGGTGANVLTF

J: TRBJ1-2
V: TRBV7-8
CDR3: CASSNTGANYGYTF

J: TRBJ1-5
V: TRBV19
CDR3: CASYTGGGNQPQHF

J: TRBJ2-5
V: TRBV18
CDR3: CASSVVRAQETQYF

J: TRBJ2-1
V: TRBV5-1
CDR3: CASSLAWDEQFF

J: TRBJ1-6
V: TRBV30
CDR3: CAWHRGSPLHF

J: TRBJ2-1
V: TRBV4-2
CDR3: CASSQSPGDGSHEQFF

J: TRBJ1-6
V: TRBV5-1
CDR3: CASSLVSGAGNSPLHF

J: TRBJ1-6
V: TRBV6-1
CDR3: CAIVTLDGPTSPLHF

J: TRBJ1-4
V: TRBV2
CDR3: CASSQGGDEKLFF